The 26 T cell receptor beta chains below come from one sample, sequenced in a study of chemoradiotherapy in HPV16-positive cancers. Assay used: immunoSEQ multiplex PCR; TCRdb lists only in-frame clones, some missing. This sample carries around 1,300 clones, around 86% of them seen once, and the ten largest clones take 6.5% to 8.5%. The sequences come from tumor tissue, collected from a patient who underwent chemoradiotherapy. All receptors come from a human donor with HPV-associated anogenital cancer.

The chain joins TRBV5-5 to TRBJ1-5; the match to TRBD1 covers 7 bases. CDR1 and CDR2 (germline): SGHKS, YYEKEE (reference sequence). V was pared by 2 bases and J by 9 bases, with 5 bases of the junction left unmatched. The CDR3 sequence is 13 residues long. Here the CDR3 reads CASSFTDRRPQHF. The CDR3 DNA reads as TGTGCCAGCAGCTTTACGGACAGGCGGCCCCAGCATTTT.

V is TRBV2 and J is TRBJ2-5, with D perhaps matching TRBD1 or TRBD2 (6 bases each). V lost 3 bases and J lost 4, with 12 bases in between. This CDR3 is built from 14 residues. CDR1 and CDR2 (germline): SNHLY, FYNNEI. CDR3 loop: CASSDRGGRETQYF. Written as DNA, the CDR3 is TGTGCCAGCAGTGATCGAGGGGGGAGAGAGACCCAGTACTTC.

This clone occurred a few times. The gene calls are TRBV6-4 and TRBJ1-1; the D gene is possibly TRBD1 (5 bases). The CDR3 covers 15 residues. Trimming took off 2 bases at V and 0 bases at J, with 10 bases between the two ends. Germline V CDR1 and CDR2: MRHNA, SNTAGT. This chain's CDR3 is CASSDTGALNTEAFF. The CDR3, as DNA: TGTGCCAGCAGTGACACAGGCGCCTTGAACACTGAAGCTTTCTTT.

This chain joins TRBV7-6 and TRBJ2-3; 8 nucleotides line up with TRBD1. The CDR3 spans 16 residues. The germline gives CDR1 SGHVS, CDR2 FNYEAQ. V lost 5 bases to trimming and J lost 3 bases; unmatched junction nucleotides: 10. The chain's CDR3 is CASSARTGSRTDTQYF. CDR3 DNA sequence: TGTGCCAGCAGCGCCCGGACAGGGAGTAGAACAGATACGCAGTATTTT.

In nucleotides, the CDR3 is TGTGCCAGCAGCCACTCAACGACAATCTCGGACTATGGCTACACCTTC. Encoded protein: CASSHSTTISDYGYTF. The chain links TRBV7-9 to TRBJ1-2, with unresolved D. V was clipped by 5 bases and J by 3 bases, with 19 bases between them. Germline V gene data show CDR1 as SEHNR and CDR2 as FQNEAQ (reference sequence). The CDR3 is made up of 16 amino acids.

This chain links TRBV2 with TRBJ2-7; 7 nucleotides match TRBD1. V lost 5 bases to trimming and J lost 1 base; unmatched junction nucleotides: 14. CDR1 is SNHLY, CDR2 FYNNEI, per germline. The CDR3 sequence is 17 residues long. CDR3 region: CASSRTAPGQISYEQYV. Written as DNA, the CDR3 is TGTGCCAGCAGTAGAACGGCTCCGGGACAGATATCCTACGAGCAGTACGTC.

The rearrangement joins TRBV25-1 to TRBJ1-2; D not resolved. The germline gives CDR1 MGHDK, CDR2 SYGVNS. The CDR3 is 14 residues long. V was clipped by 4 bases and J by 6 bases, with 15 bases between them. This CDR3 is CASSGGGYRDGYTF. CDR3 coding DNA: TGTGCCAGCAGTGGCGGCGGGTATAGGGATGGCTACACCTTC.

This chain links TRBV6-1 with TRBJ2-7, with a possible D match to TRBD2 (6 bases). The CDR3 is 14 amino acids. The germline CDR1 and CDR2 sequences are MNHNS and SASEGT. The ends were cut back, 1 base at V and 4 bases at J, with 11 bases in the middle. CDR3 DNA sequence: TGTGCCAGCAGTGAAGATTGGGGGGTTTACGAGCAGTACGTC. It is translated as CASSEDWGVYEQYV.

The gene calls are TRBV6-1 and TRBJ1-5, with 7 bases aligning to TRBD1. With 3 bases clipped from V and 4 bases from J, the junction kept 3 bases outside the gene matches. CDR3 size: 14 residues. Germline V gene sequence: CDR1 MNHNS, CDR2 SASEGT. CDR3 protein: CASSDGQENQPQHF. CDR3 DNA sequence: TGTGCCAGCAGTGATGGACAGGAAAATCAGCCCCAGCATTTT.

The chain recombines TRBV5-1 with TRBJ1-5, with D unclear. CDR1 and CDR2 from the germline V gene are SGHRS and YFSETQ. With 4 bases removed from V and 1 base from J, the gap between germline ends came to 6 bases. The CDR3 has 13 amino acids. The CDR3 sequence: CASSPDSNQPQHF. In DNA form, the CDR3 reads TGCGCCAGCAGCCCGGACAGCAATCAGCCCCAGCATTTT.

The chain carries TRBV19 and TRBJ2-2; D could derive from TRBD1 or TRBD2 (5 bases each). The V and J ends lost 11 bases and 0 bases respectively, with 19 bases between them. Germline-derived CDR1 and CDR2 are LNHDA and SQIVND (reference sequence). The length of the CDR3 is 16 residues. The CDR3 DNA is TGTGCCGCACGGTCCGGGGCGTTGGCGAACACCGGGGAGCTGTTTTTT. Its translation is CAARSGALANTGELFF.

The V and J genes are TRBV30 and TRBJ2-1; D not resolved. The V end was cut by 6 bases, the J end by 10 bases, with 13 bases between. Germline CDR1 GTSNPN, CDR2 SVGIG (reference sequence). CDR3 length: 11 residues. For the CDR3, the DNA is TGTGCCTGTAACCTAGGGTGGGAGCAGTTCTTC. Protein product: CACNLGWEQFF.

V and J are TRBV5-1 and TRBJ1-2; a possible D gene is TRBD1 (5 bases). CDR3 length equals 16 residues. CDR1 and CDR2 from the germline V gene are SGHRS and YFSETQ. V was trimmed by 0 bases and J by 8 bases, leaving 20 bases between them. The chain's CDR3 is CASSLGTGPVSLGYTF. The CDR3 nucleotides are TGCGCCAGCAGCTTGGGGACGGGACCGGTTTCATTGGGCTACACCTTC.

The chain uses TRBV2 and TRBJ2-1; D gene ambiguous. This CDR3 contains 17 residues. V was cut by 1 base and J by 3 bases, with 16 bases left in between. CDR1 is SNHLY, CDR2 FYNNEI, per germline. The chain's CDR3 is CASSEEVVGRRYNEQFF. For the CDR3, the DNA is TGTGCCAGCAGTGAAGAAGTTGTAGGTCGCCGCTACAATGAGCAGTTCTTC.

V is TRBV7-9 and J is TRBJ2-2, with TRBD1 matching over 8 bases. Germline assignment: CDR1 SEHNR and CDR2 FQNEAQ (reference sequence). This CDR3 is 16 amino acids long. The trim removed 4 bases at V and 6 bases at J, leaving 10 bases unmatched. The CDR3 loop reads CASSSQGARISGELFF. CDR3 sequence (DNA): TGTGCCAGCAGCTCCCAGGGGGCGCGAATCTCCGGGGAGCTGTTTTTT.

The rearrangement uses TRBV9 and TRBJ1-1, with a tentative D call TRBD1 (5 bases). Germline assignment: CDR1 SGDLS and CDR2 YYNGEE. The CDR3 extends over 13 amino acids. Trimming took off 5 bases at V and 0 bases at J, with 8 bases between the two ends. The CDR3 DNA reads as TGTGCCAGCAGTCAGGGTGTGAACACTGAAGCTTTCTTT. Its translation is CASSQGVNTEAFF.

J is TRBJ2-7 and V is TRBV5-5; TRBD1 might be the D (5 bases). The CDR3 extends over 16 amino acids. The V end was cut by 1 base, the J end by 0 bases, with 14 bases between. Germline CDR1 reads SGHKS; CDR2 reads YYEKEE (reference sequence). The CDR3: CASSLKPGQGSYEQYV. The DNA for the CDR3 is TGTGCCAGCAGCTTGAAGCCGGGTCAGGGCTCCTACGAGCAGTACGTC.

V usage is TRBV6-5 and J usage is TRBJ1-2, with TRBD1 matching over 7 bases. CDR3 length: 13 amino acids. Germline loops: CDR1 MNHEY, CDR2 SVGAGI. With V trimmed by 4 bases and J by 2 bases, 1 base remained unmatched. The CDR3 here is CASSWGQNYGYTF. The CDR3 DNA follows: TGTGCCAGCAGTTGGGGACAGAACTATGGCTACACCTTC.

This chain joins TRBV7-2 and TRBJ2-3; the D is unclear. CDR3 length equals 15 residues. Germline V gene lookup returns CDR1 SGHTA and CDR2 FQGNSA. Trimming left V 0 bases short and J 0 bases short, with 7 bases between. Here the CDR3 reads CASSLAGRSTDTQYF. CDR3 coding DNA: TGTGCCAGCAGCTTAGCAGGGCGGAGCACAGATACGCAGTATTTT.

The genes are TRBV5-1 and TRBJ2-6, with 10 bases aligning to TRBD1. This CDR3 is built from 17 residues. Trimming took 0 bases from V and 2 from J; bases not matched to a gene: 2. CDR1 and CDR2 (germline): SGHRS, YFSETQ. CDR3 DNA sequence: TGCGCCAGCAGCTTGGGGGACAGGGGTACTGGGGCCAACGTCCTGACTTTC. Protein: CASSLGDRGTGANVLTF.

J is TRBJ1-1 and V is TRBV14; D gene ambiguous. The CDR3 covers 13 residues. V was clipped by 0 bases and J by 0 bases, with 2 bases between them. Germline V gene sequence: CDR1 SGHDN, CDR2 FVKESK. Here the CDR3 reads CASSQEMNTEAFF. CDR3 bases: TGTGCCAGCAGCCAAGAGATGAACACTGAAGCTTTCTTT.

This rearrangement joins TRBV18 to TRBJ1-2; D is unclear. Germline assignment: CDR1 KGHSH and CDR2 LQKENI. Trimming removed 3 bases from V and 1 base from J, with 12 bases in between. The length of the CDR3 is 15 residues. The CDR3 sequence: CASSPGQRLNYGYTF. The CDR3 DNA follows: TGTGCCAGCTCACCTGGCCAGAGACTTAACTATGGCTACACCTTC. The whole variable domain, filled in from reference TRBV18 and TRBJ1-2, reads NAGVMQNPRHLVRRRGQEARLRCSPMKGHSHVYWYRQLPEEGLKFMVYLQKENIIDESGMPKERFSAEFPKEGPSILRIQQVVRGDSAAYFCASSPGQRLNYGYTFGSGTRLTVV.

This sequence joins TRBV2 and TRBJ1-2; 11 bases align to TRBD1. Looked up from germline, CDR1 is SNHLY and CDR2 is FYNNEI. The CDR3 spans 15 residues. Germline trimming cut 6 bases from V and 8 bases from J; bases unmatched to any gene: 11. The CDR3 bases are TGTGCCAGCAGAAACTCCAAGGGACAGGGGGTCGGCTACACCTTC. This sequence encodes CASRNSKGQGVGYTF.

The gene calls are TRBV5-1 and TRBJ2-5; 15 bases line up with TRBD2. Per the germline V gene, CDR1 is SGHRS and CDR2 is YFSETQ. V lost 3 bases, J lost 2 bases, and 8 bases stayed unmatched. This CDR3 contains 18 residues. The CDR3 DNA reads TGCGCCAGCAGCTGGGGACTAGCGGGGGGCCGAGGACAAGAGACCCAGTACTTC. Translating gives CASSWGLAGGRGQETQYF. Based on the CDR3 plus reference TRBV5-1 and TRBJ2-5, the full variable domain is KAGVTQTPRYLIKTRGQQVTLSCSPISGHRSVSWYQQTPGQGLQFLFEYFSETQRNKGNFPGRFSGRQFSNSRSEMNVSTLELGDSALYLCASSWGLAGGRGQETQYFGPGTRLLVL.

In its sample, this clone is large. The chain recombines TRBV2 with TRBJ2-7; 8 positions match TRBD2. The ends lost 6 bases at V and 1 base at J; junction bases unmatched: 11. Per germline, CDR1 SNHLY and CDR2 FYNNEI. This CDR3 has 16 residues. The CDR3 loop reads CASSHAPGLDSYEQYF. In DNA, the CDR3 is TGTGCCAGCAGCCATGCACCGGGACTAGATTCCTACGAGCAGTACTTC. Drawing the rest from reference TRBV2 and TRBJ2-7, the complete variable domain is EPEVTQTPSHQVTQMGQEVILRCVPISNHLYFYWYRQILGQKVEFLVSFYNNEISEKSEIFDDQFSVERPDGSNFTLKIRSTKLEDSAMYFCASSHAPGLDSYEQYFGPGTRLTVT.

The CDR3 bases are TGTGCCAGCAGCTTAGGCAGGAATCAGCCCCAGCATTTT. It codes for CASSLGRNQPQHF. The chain is built from TRBV7-9 and TRBJ1-5; D call uncertain. CDR1 is SEHNR and CDR2 is FQNEAQ in the germline V gene (reference sequence). The length of the CDR3 is 13 residues. Trimming took 1 base from V and 4 from J, leaving 5 bases between them. The full variable domain, in which reference TRBV7-9 and TRBJ1-5 provide the parts outside the CDR3, is DTGVSQNPRHKITKRGQNVTFRCDPISEHNRLYWYRQTLGQGPEFLTYFQNEAQLEKSRLLSDRFSAERPKGSFSTLEIQRTEQGDSAMYLCASSLGRNQPQHFGDGTRLSIL.